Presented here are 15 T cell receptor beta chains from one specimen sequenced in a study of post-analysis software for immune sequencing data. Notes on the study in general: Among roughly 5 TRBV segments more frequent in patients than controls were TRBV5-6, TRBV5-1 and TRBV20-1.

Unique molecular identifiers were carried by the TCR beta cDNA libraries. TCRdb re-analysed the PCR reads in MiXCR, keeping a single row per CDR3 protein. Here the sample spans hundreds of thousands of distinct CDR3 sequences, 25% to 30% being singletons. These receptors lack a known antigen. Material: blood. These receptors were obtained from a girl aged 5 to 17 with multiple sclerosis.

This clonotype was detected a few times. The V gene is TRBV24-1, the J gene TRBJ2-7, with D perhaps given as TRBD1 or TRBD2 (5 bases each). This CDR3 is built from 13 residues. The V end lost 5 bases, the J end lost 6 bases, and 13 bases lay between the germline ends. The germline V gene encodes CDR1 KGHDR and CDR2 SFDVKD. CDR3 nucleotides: TGTGCCACCAGTGGTGCAGGGACGGTCGAGCAGTACTTC. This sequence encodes CATSGAGTVEQYF.

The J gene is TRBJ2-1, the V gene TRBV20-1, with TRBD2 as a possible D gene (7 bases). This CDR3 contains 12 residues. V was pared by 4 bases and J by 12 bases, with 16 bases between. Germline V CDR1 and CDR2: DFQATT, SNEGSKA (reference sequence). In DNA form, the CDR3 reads TGCAGTGCTAAGGGGGGGGTGTACGGGCAGTTCTTC. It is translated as CSAKGGVYGQFF.

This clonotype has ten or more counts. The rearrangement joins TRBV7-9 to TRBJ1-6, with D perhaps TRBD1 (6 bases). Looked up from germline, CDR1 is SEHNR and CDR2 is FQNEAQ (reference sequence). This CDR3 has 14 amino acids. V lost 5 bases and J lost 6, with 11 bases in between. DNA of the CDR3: TGTGCCAGCAGCCCGGGACACACTAATTCACCCCTCCACTTT. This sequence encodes CASSPGHTNSPLHF.

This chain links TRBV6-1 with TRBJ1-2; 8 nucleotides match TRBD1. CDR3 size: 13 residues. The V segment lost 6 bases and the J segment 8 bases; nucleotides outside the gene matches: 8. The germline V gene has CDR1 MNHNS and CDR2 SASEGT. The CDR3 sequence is CASRTGQEVGYTF. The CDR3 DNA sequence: TGTGCCAGCAGAACGGGACAGGAGGTGGGCTACACCTTC.

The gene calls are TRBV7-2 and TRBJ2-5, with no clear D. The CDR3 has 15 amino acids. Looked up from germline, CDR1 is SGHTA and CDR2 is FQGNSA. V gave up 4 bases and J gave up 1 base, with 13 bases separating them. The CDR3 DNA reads TGTGCCAGCAGCTCACAACCCCTGATCCAAGAGACCCAGTACTTC. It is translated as CASSSQPLIQETQYF.

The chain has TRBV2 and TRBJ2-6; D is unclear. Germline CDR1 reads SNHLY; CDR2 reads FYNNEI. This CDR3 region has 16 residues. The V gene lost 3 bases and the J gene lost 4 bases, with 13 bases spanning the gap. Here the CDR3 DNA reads TGTGCCAGCAGTGATCGCTCGCAGGCCGGGGCCAACGTCCTGACTTTC. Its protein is CASSDRSQAGANVLTF.

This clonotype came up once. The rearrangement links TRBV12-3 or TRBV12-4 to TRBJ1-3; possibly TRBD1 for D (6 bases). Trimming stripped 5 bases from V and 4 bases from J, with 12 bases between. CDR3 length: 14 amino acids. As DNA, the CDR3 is TGTGCCAGCAGTCCCCATGGACAGGGAAACACCATATATTTT. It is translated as CASSPHGQGNTIYF.

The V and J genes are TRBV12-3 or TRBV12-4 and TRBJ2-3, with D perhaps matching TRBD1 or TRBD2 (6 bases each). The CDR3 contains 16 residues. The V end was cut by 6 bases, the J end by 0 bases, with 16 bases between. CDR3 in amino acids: CASRTKGDSSTDTQYF. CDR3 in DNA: TGTGCCAGCAGGACGAAGGGGGACTCTAGCACAGATACGCAGTATTTT.

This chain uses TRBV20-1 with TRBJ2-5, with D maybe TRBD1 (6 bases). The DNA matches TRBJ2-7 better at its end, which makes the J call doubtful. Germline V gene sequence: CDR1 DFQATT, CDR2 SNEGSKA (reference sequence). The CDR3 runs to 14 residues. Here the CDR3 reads CSARCRGGNYEQYF. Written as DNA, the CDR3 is TGCAGTGCTCGTTGCCGAGGGGGAAACTACGAGCAGTACTTC.

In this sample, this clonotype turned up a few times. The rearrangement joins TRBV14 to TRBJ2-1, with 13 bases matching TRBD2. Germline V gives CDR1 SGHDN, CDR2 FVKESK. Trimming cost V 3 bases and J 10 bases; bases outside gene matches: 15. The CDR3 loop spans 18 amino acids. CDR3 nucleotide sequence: TGTGCCAGCAGCCACCGTAAATTACTAGCGGGAGGGCCGACCGAGCAGTTCTTC. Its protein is CASSHRKLLAGGPTEQFF.

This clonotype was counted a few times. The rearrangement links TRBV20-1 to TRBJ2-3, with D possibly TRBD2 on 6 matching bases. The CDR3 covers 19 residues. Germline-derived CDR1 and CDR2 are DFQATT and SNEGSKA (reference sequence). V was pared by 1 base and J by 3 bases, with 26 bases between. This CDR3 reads CSARVPIAETRASTDTQYF. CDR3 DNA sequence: TGCAGTGCTAGAGTGCCGATAGCGGAAACTCGTGCTAGTACAGATACGCAGTATTTT.

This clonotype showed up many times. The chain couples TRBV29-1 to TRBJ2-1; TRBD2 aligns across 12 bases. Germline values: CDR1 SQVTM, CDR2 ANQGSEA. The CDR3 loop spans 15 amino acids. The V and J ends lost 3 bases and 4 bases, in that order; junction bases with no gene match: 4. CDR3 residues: CSVEPGTSGYNEQFF. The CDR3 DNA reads TGCAGCGTTGAGCCCGGGACTAGCGGGTACAATGAGCAGTTCTTC.

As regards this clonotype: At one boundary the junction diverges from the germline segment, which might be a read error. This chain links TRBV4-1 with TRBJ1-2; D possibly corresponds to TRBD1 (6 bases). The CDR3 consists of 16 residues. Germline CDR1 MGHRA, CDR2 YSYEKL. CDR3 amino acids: CASSQIGGARLLGYTF. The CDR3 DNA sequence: TGCGCCAGTAGCCAAATTGGGGGGGCGCGTCTCCTTGGCTACACCTTC.

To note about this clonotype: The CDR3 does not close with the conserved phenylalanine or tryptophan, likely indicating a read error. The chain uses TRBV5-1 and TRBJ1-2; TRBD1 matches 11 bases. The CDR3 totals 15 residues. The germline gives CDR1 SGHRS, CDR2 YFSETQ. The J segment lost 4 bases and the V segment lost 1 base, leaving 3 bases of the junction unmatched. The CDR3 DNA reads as TGCGCCAGCAGCTTGAGGACAGGGGGCGGCTATGGCTACACCCTC. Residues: CASSLRTGGGYGYTL.

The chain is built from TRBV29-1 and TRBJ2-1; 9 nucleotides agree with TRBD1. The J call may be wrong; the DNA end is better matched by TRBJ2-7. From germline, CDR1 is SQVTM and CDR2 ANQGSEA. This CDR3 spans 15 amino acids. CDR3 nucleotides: TGCAGTGTCGAAACAGGGGGCGCGGGCTACAATGAGCAGTACTTC. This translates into CSVETGGAGYNEQYF.